The rows below give T cell receptor beta chains drawn from one sample of a study of early T cells in non-severe SARS-CoV-2 infection. TCRdb re-analysed the 5' RACE reads in MiXCR, keeping a single row per CDR3 protein. The table includes tens of thousands of distinct CDR3 sequences, 23% detected once. Source: whole blood, taken at baseline. The origin of the receptors is an adult who was a healthcare worker with PCR-confirmed SARS-CoV-2 infection or an uninfected control (not recorded which). Both conserved end residues are part of each CDR3. The order of the fields is D gene, J gene, clone size, V gene, CDR3 DNA, CDR3 protein. The D gene is left open where the match is weak. Clone size appears in some rows only: once, few, many, or a class for an expanded clone.

>TRBD2|TRBJ2-7|few|TRBV5-1
TGCGCCAGCAGCTGGGCCGGGACTAGCGTCTACGAGCAGTACTTC
CASSWAGTSVYEQYF
>NA|TRBJ1-5|many|TRBV7-2
TGTGCCAGCAGCTTAGAGGGGGGCTATAGCAATCAGCCCCAGCATTTT
CASSLEGGYSNQPQHF
>NA|TRBJ1-5|NA|TRBV12-3/TRBV12-4
TGCGCCAGCAGTTTAGACAATCAGCCCCAGCATTTT
CASSLDNQPQHF
>NA|TRBJ1-3|NA|TRBV10-3
TGTGCCATCAGTGCCCTACGGACGACTCCTGGAAACACCATATATTTT
CAISALRTTPGNTIYF
>TRBD1|TRBJ1-4|few|TRBV11-2
TGTGCCAGCAGCGTCCAGGGGGCAGCTAATGAAAAACTGTTTTTT
CASSVQGAANEKLFF
>TRBD1|TRBJ1-3|NA|TRBV7-8
TGTGCCAGCAGTTCCGACAGGGCAGGAAACACCATATATTTT
CASSSDRAGNTIYF
>NA|TRBJ2-4|few|TRBV3-1
TGTGCCAGCAGCCAAGATCCACGGAGACGGTACTTC
CASSQDPRRRYF
>TRBD1|TRBJ1-1|few|TRBV12-3/TRBV12-4
TGTGCCAGCAGTCCACCCAGGGGGGGAGGCACTGAAGCTTTCTTT
CASSPPRGGGTEAFF
>TRBD1|TRBJ2-2|few|TRBV19
TGTGCCAGCGACAGGGGGCCGGACACCGGGGAGCTGTTTTTT
CASDRGPDTGELFF
>NA|TRBJ2-4|few|TRBV5-1
TGCGCCAGCAGCTTGGAGCCAGGGAGGAACATTCAGTACTTC
CASSLEPGRNIQYF
>NA|TRBJ1-1|NA|TRBV12-3/TRBV12-4
TGTGCCAGCAGTTTCCTGGTTCGCGGGCGGAACACTGAAGCTTTCTTT
CASSFLVRGRNTEAFF
>NA|TRBJ1-3|many|TRBV6-6
TGTGCCAGCAGTTACTCGCTCTCTGGAAACACCATATATTTT
CASSYSLSGNTIYF
>TRBD1|TRBJ2-3|few|TRBV5-1
TGCGCCAGCAGCCCGCCGGGGACAGGAGGAGATACGCAGTATTTT
CASSPPGTGGDTQYF
>TRBD1|TRBJ2-7|NA|TRBV29-1
TGCAGCGCATGGACAGGGAGCTACGAGCAGTACTTC
CSAWTGSYEQYF
>NA|TRBJ2-2|NA|TRBV11-2
TGTGCCAGCAGCCCGGTTCTCGGGGAGCTGTTTTTT
CASSPVLGELFF
>NA|TRBJ2-5|NA|TRBV3-2
TGTGCCAGCAGCCAAGGGATCGGGCAAGAGACCCAGTACTTC
CASSQGIGQETQYF
>TRBD2|TRBJ2-7|few|TRBV27
TGTGCCAGCAGTCCGGGAGGGACTACCGCCTACGAGCAGTACTTC
CASSPGGTTAYEQYF
>NA|TRBJ2-7|NA|TRBV29-1
TGCAGCGTTGAAGAGGGGCCCTACGAGCAGTACTTC
CSVEEGPYEQYF
>NA|TRBJ2-6|NA|TRBV12-5
TGTGCTAGTGCCTTTCCTGACTCTGGGGCCAACGTCCTGACTTTC
CASAFPDSGANVLTF
>NA|TRBJ2-7|few|TRBV7-9
TGTGCCAGCAGCTTATCCCCGACAGATTCCTACGAGCAGTACTTC
CASSLSPTDSYEQYF
>TRBD2|TRBJ2-3|few|TRBV13
TGTGCCAGCAGCGAATGGAGCGGGGCCCTCACAGATACGCAGTATTTT
CASSEWSGALTDTQYF
>NA|TRBJ2-1|NA|TRBV2
TGTGCCAGCAGTCCCGGGGCGGCTGGGAATGAGCAGTTCTTC
CASSPGAAGNEQFF
>NA|TRBJ2-2|NA|TRBV24-1
TGTGCCACCAGTGATGTAGAGGATGGCGGGGAGCTGTTTTTT
CATSDVEDGGELFF
>NA|TRBJ1-1|NA|TRBV29-1
TGCAGCGTTAATCTGAACACTGAAGCTTTCTTT
CSVNLNTEAFF
>TRBD1|TRBJ1-3|NA|TRBV7-9
TGTGCCAGCAGCTTCGCCGGGACAGGGGGCCTCTCTGGAAACACCATATATTTT
CASSFAGTGGLSGNTIYF
>NA|TRBJ2-1|NA|TRBV6-6
TGTGCCAGTATAGAATTCGATGAGCAGTTCTTC
CASIEFDEQFF
>NA|TRBJ2-1|many|TRBV7-6
TGTGCCAGCAGCTTAATTGGAAATGAGCAGTTCTTC
CASSLIGNEQFF
>NA|TRBJ1-6|few|TRBV7-2
TGTGCCAGCAGCTTAGAACAGGGCGAAAATTCACCCCTCCACTTT
CASSLEQGENSPLHF
>NA|TRBJ2-7|NA|TRBV5-1
TGCGCCAGCAGCTTGGGGTCCGCCTCCTACGAGCAGTACTTC
CASSLGSASYEQYF
>NA|TRBJ2-1|NA|TRBV10-3
TGTGCCATCAGCGAGAGGGTCGCCTCCTCCTACAATGAGCAGTTCTTC
CAISERVASSYNEQFF
>TRBD1|TRBJ1-1|few|TRBV6-2/TRBV6-3
TGTGCCAGCAGTTCCAGCAGGGGGCGAAGCACTGAAGCTTTCTTT
CASSSSRGRSTEAFF
>NA|TRBJ1-1|NA|TRBV25-1
TGTGCCAGCAGTGGGTGGAACACTGAAGCTTTCTTT
CASSGWNTEAFF
>NA|TRBJ2-7|NA|TRBV11-2
TGTGCCAGCAGCATTCTGATGACAAGTCCCTACGAGCAGTACTTC
CASSILMTSPYEQYF
>NA|TRBJ2-7|few|TRBV4-1
TGCGCCAGCAGCCCTTCACCTAACTCCTACGAGCAGTACTTC
CASSPSPNSYEQYF